Listed below are T cell receptor beta chains from one sample, sequenced in a study of cytomegalovirus exposure and HLA in healthy donors. The protocol was immunoSEQ multiplex PCR, while the TCRdb copy is restricted to in-frame clones and leaves out a portion. The sample lists about 98,000 clones, about 83% occurring once. Sequenced input: PBMCs. The receptors originated from a man aged 60 to 75 in good health and CMV-seropositive. The CDR3 runs from the conserved cysteine through the conserved F or W. D genes are given only for firm matches. The size of a clone is reported for some rows only, either as once, few or many, or as a class for expanded clones.

J,D,V,size,CDR3,DNA
TRBJ1-2,TRBD1,TRBV5-4,.,CASSYGQGPNYGYTF,TGTGCCAGCAGCTATGGACAGGGCCCTAACTATGGCTACACCTTC
TRBJ2-3,TRBD1,TRBV5-4,.,CASSRQGPSTDTQYF,TGTGCCAGCAGCCGACAGGGACCGAGCACAGATACGCAGTATTTT
TRBJ2-2,.,TRBV6-5,medium-sized,CASSYSGRPSSGELFF,TGTGCCAGCAGTTACTCGGGGAGACCCTCTTCCGGGGAGCTGTTTTTT
TRBJ2-7,TRBD1,TRBV7-6,.,CASSLEQGAISYEQYF,TGTGCCAGCAGCTTAGAACAGGGGGCCATCTCCTACGAGCAGTACTTC
TRBJ2-7,.,TRBV5-5,.,CASSFWLSSYEQYF,TGTGCCAGCAGCTTCTGGTTGAGCTCCTACGAGCAGTACTTC
TRBJ2-5,TRBD2,TRBV5-1,.,CASSPSVSSGGVKTQYF,TGCGCCAGCAGCCCAAGTGTGAGTAGCGGGGGCGTGAAGACCCAGTACTTC
TRBJ1-2,.,TRBV6-6,few,CASSRENYGYTF,TGTGCCAGCAGTCGCGAAAACTATGGCTACACCTTC
TRBJ2-2,TRBD2,TRBV19,.,CASSGTGGRGGELFF,TGTGCCAGTAGTGGAACGGGGGGGCGCGGCGGGGAGCTGTTTTTT
TRBJ2-1,.,TRBV12-1,.,CASSSRTSGRNEQFF,TGTGCCAGCAGCTCGAGGACTAGCGGGAGAAATGAGCAGTTCTTC
TRBJ1-1,.,TRBV6-6,.,CASSMDSSRNTEAFF,TGTGCCAGCAGTATGGACAGTTCAAGGAACACTGAAGCTTTCTTT
TRBJ2-5,TRBD1,TRBV7-9,few,CASSLRTGATQETQYF,TGTGCCAGCAGCTTAAGGACAGGGGCAACCCAAGAGACCCAGTACTTC
TRBJ2-7,TRBD2,TRBV2,.,CASSGGGSTSYEQYF,TGTGCCAGCAGTGGCGGGGGGTCTACGTCCTACGAGCAGTACTTC
TRBJ1-1,.,TRBV7-9,.,CSSSLARGAAFF,TGTTCCAGCAGCTTAGCGCGAGGTGCAGCTTTCTTT
TRBJ1-5,TRBD1,TRBV28,few,CASRTQGAGSQPQHF,TGTGCCAGCAGGACCCAGGGGGCAGGGTCTCAGCCCCAGCATTTT
TRBJ1-6,.,TRBV2,.,CASRGGGNSPLHF,TGTGCCAGCAGGGGCGGGGGAAATTCACCCCTCCACTTT
TRBJ2-3,TRBD1,TRBV28,once,CASSEIGQGTDTQYF,TGTGCCAGCAGCGAAATCGGACAGGGCACAGATACGCAGTATTTT
TRBJ2-1,TRBD1,TRBV19,once,CASRRTGWTYNEQFF,TGTGCCAGTAGGAGGACAGGGTGGACCTACAATGAGCAGTTCTTC
TRBJ1-1,TRBD1,TRBV9,.,CASSATDRGRANTEAFF,TGTGCCAGCAGCGCCACTGACAGGGGGCGAGCGAACACTGAAGCTTTCTTT
TRBJ2-1,.,TRBV6-1,few,CASPDIGNEQFF,TGTGCCAGTCCGGACATCGGCAATGAGCAGTTCTTC
TRBJ1-5,TRBD1,TRBV28,.,CASRIPTGIAQPQHF,TGTGCCAGCAGGATTCCGACAGGGATAGCACAGCCCCAGCATTTT
TRBJ1-5,.,TRBV7-7,.,CASSPRQGNQPQHF,TGTGCTAGCAGCCCTCGACAGGGCAATCAGCCCCAGCATTTT
TRBJ2-1,TRBD2,TRBV10-1,.,CASSEKRGSYNEQFF,TGCGCCAGCAGTGAGAAGCGGGGGTCCTACAATGAGCAGTTCTTC
TRBJ2-5,.,TRBV30,.,CAWSLKPPYQETQYF,TGTGCCTGGAGTTTGAAGCCACCGTACCAAGAGACCCAGTACTTC
TRBJ2-7,.,TRBV5-1,.,CASSIDVLWGQDF,TGCGCCAGCAGCATTGACGTTCTGTGGGGCCAGGACTTC
TRBJ2-5,.,TRBV5-6,few,CASSFRGGRGETQYF,TGTGCCAGCAGCTTTAGGGGGGGCAGAGGAGAGACCCAGTACTTC
TRBJ1-2,.,TRBV27,.,CASSFYRTGIYGYTF,TGTGCCAGCAGTTTCTATCGGACTGGGATCTATGGCTACACCTTC